This T cell receptor (beta chain) comes out of a study of sequential checkpoint blockade in melanoma. This CDR3 region has 14 residues. The ends were cut back, 4 bases at V and 6 bases at J, with 14 bases in the middle. Germline CDR1 and CDR2: SEHNR and FQNEAQ (reference sequence). Treatment given: randomized to nivolumab then ipilimumab (arm A) or the reverse (arm B). The method was immunoSEQ multiplex PCR; TCRdb's version includes in-frame clones alone and lacks a portion of them. The sample shows approximately 22,000 clones, roughly 75% of them seen only once. The receptor comes from a human donor with melanoma. V usage is TRBV7-9 and J usage is TRBJ2-3; D is unclear. Sequences were derived from CD8+ T cells sorted from blood (inferred from file names), sampled from a patient given nivolumab and ipilimumab in sequence. CDR3 in DNA: TGTGCCAGCAGCTCCCTAGGTGTGATCGATACGCAGTATTTT. Protein product: CASSSLGVIDTQYF.